This is a list of T cell receptor beta chains from one sample in a study of blood T cell repertoires in COVID-19. Clones were read by immunoSEQ multiplex PCR, and TCRdb kept only the in-frame ones, dropping some. The repertoire consists of some 120,000 clones, with around 82% occurring once and the leading ten covering around 12%. Sequencing input: peripheral blood. The receptors originated from a woman aged 25-40 years who had recovered from COVID-19. Each CDR3 is given with its conserved first and last residue. Fields, in order: V gene, J gene, CDR3 protein.

>TRBV4-1|TRBJ1-1
CASSQAGRGEAFF
>TRBV10-1|TRBJ2-2
CASRAGTGLNTGELFF
>TRBV4-1|TRBJ2-3
CASSQEGGLITDTQYF
>TRBV7-2|TRBJ2-5
CASSVGTRQETQYF
>TRBV5-1|TRBJ1-5
CASSDGTGDNQPQHF
>TRBV11-2|TRBJ2-1
CASSLTSGRTYNEQFF
>TRBV5-1|TRBJ1-1
CASSQPTGGITEAFF
>TRBV9|TRBJ1-4
CASSVYGGDNEKLFF
>TRBV29-1|TRBJ2-5
CSVFLEEFGSVETQYF
>TRBV5-1|TRBJ1-1
CASSLEQNTEAFF
>TRBV6-2/TRBV6-3|TRBJ2-1
CASSFRGERNEQFF
>TRBV5-1|TRBJ2-1
CASSFGGVSNEQFF
>TRBV9|TRBJ2-6
CASSVSGLSSGANVLTF
>TRBV19|TRBJ1-5
CASTKTGRNQPQHF
>TRBV6-6|TRBJ2-7
CASSFIAGRSSYEQYF
>TRBV9|TRBJ2-2
CASKAGEVNTGELFF
>TRBV30|TRBJ2-7
CAWSVGGYEQYF
>TRBV6-6|TRBJ2-7
CASSPERTGSYEQYF
>TRBV7-3|TRBJ2-1
CASSLLTSGTGEQFF
>TRBV19|TRBJ1-1
CAAIRGFNTEAFF
>TRBV18|TRBJ1-3
CASSPTTLAGGSTNTIYF
>TRBV5-1|TRBJ2-7
CASSLRVNYEQYF
>TRBV9|TRBJ2-3
CASSAQFSFASGRWGPLSTDTQYF
>TRBV30|TRBJ1-1
CARTENTEAFF
>TRBV3-1/TRBV3-2|TRBJ2-7
CASSHLMTESYEQYF
>TRBV5-4|TRBJ2-7
CASSFGGLAGAYEQYF
>TRBV4-1|TRBJ1-5
CASSPGTGRHQPQHF
>TRBV10-1|TRBJ2-2
CASSEAGITGELFF
>TRBV23-1|TRBJ2-1
CASSQSQLPHPYNEQFF
>TRBV3-1/TRBV3-2|TRBJ2-7
CASSLRGSDEQYF
>TRBV10-3|TRBJ2-1
CAISELAGGQYNEQFF
>TRBV2|TRBJ2-1
CASKGQGSNEQFF
>TRBV2|TRBJ2-2
CASSEERIANTGELFF
>TRBV4-1|TRBJ1-5
CASSQETGGGQPQHF
>TRBV11-1|TRBJ2-2
CASSPPGKGTGELFF
>TRBV11-3|TRBJ1-4
CASSAGQGAGEKLFF
>TRBV10-1|TRBJ1-1
CASSEQANTEAFF
>TRBV6-6|TRBJ1-5
CASTRTQWGGSNQPQHF
>TRBV7-3|TRBJ2-5
CASSLGLAGQETQYF
>TRBV5-4|TRBJ2-2
CASSPGLAGADGELFF
>TRBV3-1/TRBV3-2|TRBJ2-1
CASSTRDRVNEQFF
>TRBV12-3/TRBV12-4|TRBJ2-7
CASSPTGDEQYF
>TRBV28|TRBJ1-2
CASNKPEGAQDYGYTF
>TRBV5-5|TRBJ2-7
CASSNKGGRAYEQYF
>TRBV3-1/TRBV3-2|TRBJ2-1
CASSLRVNEQFF
>TRBV5-1|TRBJ2-1
CASSPQTQFYNEQFF
>TRBV7-9|TRBJ1-1
CASSTTGRVRAEAFF
>TRBV5-4|TRBJ1-1
CASSPSGGTEAFF